The sequence of this T cell receptor (beta chain) was determined in a study of CD8+CD57+ T cells in acquired aplastic anemia. Findings of the study overall: Patients and controls turned out to have twenty-nine CD8+ CDR3 sequences in common. Patients showed no significant difference from controls in CD8+ Simpson's diversity.

For CDR3 and TCR beta VDJ profiling, genomic DNA was the template used. TCRdb fed the reads into MiXCR, producing one record per CDR3 protein. The profile shows around 500,000 distinct CDR3 sequences, about a third of them singletons. This clonotype was seen more than once but under ten times. As yet, its antigen is unknown. V shed 5 bases and J shed 1 base, with 23 bases lying between them. Germline CDR1 is SGHAT and CDR2 is FQNNGV. This CDR3 has 18 residues. It was patients with CD8+CD57+ cell expansion by flow cytometry who were chosen for sequencing. The chain combines TRBV11-2 with TRBJ2-5; possibly TRBD2 for D (5 bases). This receptor was taken from a human donor with aplastic anemia. Sequenced input: sorted CD4+, CD8+, or CD8+CD57+ T cells (not recorded which) from PBMCs. CDR3 region: CASSPRDLQPGVQETQYF. In DNA form, the CDR3 reads TGTGCCAGCAGCCCGAGGGATCTTCAACCTGGAGTCCAAGAGACCCAGTACTTC.